Listed below are T cell receptor beta chains from one sample, sequenced in a study of CD8 T cells in Susac syndrome. Via MiXCR, TCRdb re-called the immunoSEQ multiplex PCR reads, giving one row per CDR3 protein. Among around 150,000 distinct CDR3 sequences listed, about 95% were seen once. The specimen sequenced was CD8+ T cells from PBMCs. These receptors came from a human donor with Susac syndrome. Both conserved end residues are part of each CDR3. The order of the fields is clone size, D gene, J gene, CDR3 length, V gene, CDR3 protein, CDR3 DNA. D genes are given only for firm matches. Expanded clones are given a class, and other clones once, few, many or no size at all.

.	.	TRBJ2-1	17	TRBV7-9	CASSSPTGTSSGNEQFF	TGTGCCAGCAGCTCGCCGACCGGGACATCATCCGGCAATGAGCAGTTCTTC
.	.	TRBJ2-3	16	TRBV24-1	CATGDSTDLGADTQYF	TGTGCCACCGGTGATTCCACGGACTTGGGGGCAGATACGCAGTATTTT
.	.	TRBJ2-3	13	TRBV6-5	CAARPGSTDTQYF	TGTGCCGCCCGGCCGGGGAGCACAGATACGCAGTATTTT
.	.	TRBJ2-5	13	TRBV27	CASTSGVEETQYF	TGTGCCAGCACCTCCGGGGTTGAAGAGACCCAGTACTTC
once	TRBD1	TRBJ1-1	14	TRBV5-1	CASSFQGAQTEAFF	TGCGCCAGCAGCTTTCAGGGGGCGCAGACTGAAGCTTTCTTT
.	TRBD2	TRBJ2-5	17	TRBV29-1	CSVEVTSGMRWVETQYF	TGCAGCGTTGAAGTGACTAGCGGGATGAGATGGGTAGAGACCCAGTACTTC
.	.	TRBJ2-1	15	TRBV27	CASSYLTSKENEQFF	TGTGCCAGCAGTTATCTAACCTCCAAGGAGAATGAGCAGTTCTTC
.	.	TRBJ2-1	13	TRBV13	CASSNPPRNEQFF	TGTGCCAGCAGCAATCCCCCTCGCAATGAGCAGTTCTTC
.	TRBD2	TRBJ2-7	14	TRBV9	CASSAAGGSGEQYF	TGTGCCAGCAGCGCAGCGGGAGGGTCGGGCGAGCAGTACTTC
.	.	TRBJ1-2	14	TRBV29-1	CSVEDAGANYGYTF	TGCAGCGTTGAAGATGCCGGGGCCAACTATGGCTACACCTTC
.	.	TRBJ2-3	15	TRBV9	CASSVANGLTDTQYF	TGTGCCAGCAGCGTAGCAAATGGACTCACAGATACGCAGTATTTT
.	.	TRBJ2-7	12	TRBV28	CASSTTRYEQYF	TGTGCCAGCAGTACCACCAGGTACGAGCAGTACTTC
.	.	TRBJ2-7	15	TRBV4-1	CASSQEGGLSYEQYF	TGCGCCAGCAGCCAAGAGGGGGGTCTATCCTACGAGCAGTACTTC
.	.	TRBJ1-2	12	TRBV10-2	CASLGGDYGYTF	TGCGCCAGCCTAGGCGGCGACTATGGCTACACCTTC
.	TRBD2	TRBJ2-1	15	TRBV12-5	CASGFGGRAYNEQFF	TGTGCTAGTGGTTTCGGCGGGAGGGCCTACAATGAGCAGTTCTTC
.	.	TRBJ2-1	18	TRBV7-9	CASSPAGAQGSPYNEQFF	TGTGCCAGCAGCCCCGCGGGAGCACAGGGAAGCCCCTACAATGAGCAGTTCTTC
.	TRBD2	TRBJ2-1	13	TRBV7-9	CASSLPNSGKEFF	TGTGCCAGCAGCCTACCCAATAGCGGGAAGGAGTTCTTC
.	.	TRBJ1-1	16	TRBV6-5	CASSYSTDRQNTEAFF	TGTGCCAGCAGTTACTCTACCGACAGACAGAACACTGAAGCTTTCTTT
.	TRBD2	TRBJ2-5	14	TRBV6-5	CASSYGGRRETQYF	TGTGCCAGCAGTTACGGCGGGAGGAGAGAGACCCAGTACTTC
.	TRBD1	TRBJ1-5	16	TRBV6-1	CASSEWGQGAGQPQHF	TGTGCCAGCAGTGAATGGGGTCAGGGGGCAGGGCAGCCCCAGCATTTT
.	.	TRBJ2-7	15	TRBV6-2/TRBV6-3	CASRYLTDSFYEQYF	TGTGCCAGCAGGTACCTGACGGACAGTTTCTACGAGCAGTACTTC
.	.	TRBJ2-5	15	TRBV3-1	CASSLRRLAEETQYF	TGTGCCAGCAGCCTCAGGCGGCTAGCAGAAGAGACCCAGTACTTC
.	.	TRBJ1-2	11	TRBV24-1	CATSQGYGYTF	TGTGCCACCAGCCAGGGTTATGGCTACACCTTC
.	TRBD1	TRBJ2-1	15	TRBV13	CASRNSGTGYLEQFF	TGTGCCAGCAGGAACTCCGGGACAGGGTATCTTGAGCAGTTCTTC
.	.	TRBJ2-5	12	TRBV4-1	CASSIEPETQYF	TGCGCCAGCAGCATAGAACCGGAGACCCAGTACTTC
few	TRBD2	TRBJ2-7	15	TRBV27	CASSTGTSATYEQYF	TGTGCCAGCAGTACCGGGACTAGCGCGACCTACGAGCAGTACTTC
.	TRBD2	TRBJ2-5	15	TRBV9	CASSVGGGSQETQYF	TGTGCCAGCAGCGTAGGGGGAGGGTCGCAAGAGACCCAGTACTTC
.	TRBD2	TRBJ2-3	18	TRBV4-1	CASSQVRGTSLGADTQYF	TGCGCCAGCAGCCAAGTAAGAGGGACTAGCCTGGGGGCAGATACGCAGTATTTT
.	.	TRBJ1-5	13	TRBV27	CASSSGLNQPQHF	TGTGCCAGCAGTTCCGGGCTCAATCAGCCCCAGCATTTT
.	.	TRBJ1-2	12	TRBV28	CASSFLGSGYTF	TGTGCCAGCAGTTTTCTAGGAAGTGGCTACACCTTC
.	TRBD1	TRBJ1-4	19	TRBV9	CASSGTRGTERDPYEKLFF	TGTGCCAGCAGCGGAACTAGAGGGACAGAAAGGGACCCCTATGAAAAACTGTTTTTT
.	.	TRBJ2-3	16	TRBV7-8	CASSVPRGRGTDTQYF	TGTGCCAGCAGCGTACCCAGGGGCCGGGGCACAGATACGCAGTATTTT
.	TRBD1	TRBJ2-6	16	TRBV7-9	CASSELRGPGANVLTF	TGTGCCAGCAGCGAACTCAGGGGGCCTGGGGCCAACGTCCTGACTTTC
.	TRBD1	TRBJ2-5	14	TRBV27	CASSPRQGTETQYF	TGTGCCAGCAGTCCCCGACAGGGAACAGAGACCCAGTACTTC
.	.	TRBJ2-7	10	TRBV2	CASRGYEQYF	TGTGCCAGCCGAGGGTACGAGCAGTACTTC
.	.	TRBJ2-6	15	TRBV6-5	CASSYVGTGANVLTF	TGTGCCAGCAGTTACGTGGGGACTGGGGCCAACGTCCTGACTTTC
once	TRBD2	TRBJ2-1	15	TRBV29-1	CSAMGTSGAYNEQFF	TGCAGCGCGATGGGGACTAGCGGGGCTTACAATGAGCAGTTCTTC
.	TRBD2	TRBJ2-5	15	TRBV28	CASSGLAGGHAAQYF	TGTGCCAGCAGTGGACTAGCGGGGGGGCACGCGGCCCAGTACTTC
.	.	TRBJ1-1	12	TRBV30	CAWSMGDTEAFF	TGTGCCTGGAGTATGGGGGACACTGAAGCTTTCTTT
.	.	TRBJ2-7	14	TRBV5-1	CASSLAGTPYEQYF	TGCGCCAGCAGCTTAGCCGGGACACCGTACGAGCAGTACTTC
few	.	TRBJ2-3	13	TRBV27	CASRLTSTDTQYF	TGTGCCAGCAGACTAACGAGCACAGATACGCAGTATTTT
.	TRBD2	TRBJ2-7	13	TRBV6-6	CASIGTSGYEQYF	TGTGCCAGCATAGGGACTAGCGGCTACGAGCAGTACTTC
.	TRBD1	TRBJ2-1	15	TRBV28	CATSSGGQGDDEQFF	TGTGCCACTTCTTCCGGGGGACAGGGAGACGATGAGCAGTTCTTC
.	.	TRBJ1-2	15	TRBV4-1	CASSQAEGTPYGYTF	TGCGCCAGCAGCCAAGCAGAAGGGACCCCGTATGGCTACACCTTC
once	.	TRBJ2-7	13	TRBV13	CASSPIPVYEQYF	TGTGCCAGCAGCCCTATCCCCGTCTACGAGCAGTACTTC
.	.	TRBJ2-1	13	TRBV24-1	CATPGHLLDEQFF	TGTGCCACTCCGGGACACCTTCTCGATGAGCAGTTCTTC
.	.	TRBJ2-1	13	TRBV20-1	CSAWLGAYNEQFF	TGCAGTGCTTGGCTAGGGGCCTACAATGAGCAGTTCTTC
.	TRBD1	TRBJ2-7	16	TRBV29-1	CSGIQGVRVGSYEQYF	TGCAGCGGAATACAGGGGGTCCGCGTTGGGTCCTACGAGCAGTACTTC
.	TRBD1	TRBJ1-5	14	TRBV4-1	CASSQSTGSKPQHF	TGCGCCAGCAGCCAGTCGACAGGGTCGAAGCCCCAGCATTTT
.	.	TRBJ2-1	11	TRBV25-1	CASSEVNEQFF	TGTGCCAGCAGTGAGGTCAATGAGCAGTTCTTC
.	TRBD1	TRBJ1-1	14	TRBV25-1	CASSEWDSNTEAFF	TGTGCCAGCAGTGAATGGGACAGTAACACTGAAGCTTTCTTT
.	.	TRBJ1-4	18	TRBV20-1	CSARDVDNPGHINEKLFF	TGCAGTGCTAGAGACGTCGATAATCCGGGACATATTAATGAAAAACTGTTTTTT
.	.	TRBJ1-2	12	TRBV12-3/TRBV12-4	CASTGASYGYTF	TGTGCCAGCACAGGGGCCTCCTATGGCTACACCTTC
.	TRBD2	TRBJ2-3	17	TRBV9	CASSFSGTEYVTDTQYF	TGTGCCAGCAGCTTCAGCGGGACCGAATATGTCACAGATACGCAGTATTTT
.	.	TRBJ1-3	14	TRBV13	CASSLTASGNTIYF	TGTGCCAGCAGCCTAACCGCCTCTGGAAACACCATATATTTT
.	TRBD2	TRBJ2-7	15	TRBV13	CASSLLQRGTYEQYF	TGTGCCAGCAGCTTATTGCAGCGGGGGACCTACGAGCAGTACTTC
.	TRBD1	TRBJ1-2	11	TRBV7-9	CASETGKGYTF	TGTGCCAGTGAGACAGGGAAAGGCTACACCTTC